This T cell receptor beta chain comes out of a study of shared clonotypes between healthy human individuals. Looking at the study overall: Donor ages ranged 18 to 49 years: a couple of women, a few men.

General study results and limits: Represented diversity, genetic and exposure-history alike, was limited by few donors. Clonotypes which were not shared had lower generation probabilities than clonotypes that all four donors shared. For naive CD4 cells, roughly 5.5% of clonotypes were shared across a handful of donors.

Trimming stripped 6 bases from V and 3 bases from J, with 14 bases between. This CDR3 spans 14 amino acids. Germline CDR1 is SEHNR and CDR2 is FQNEAQ (reference sequence). As for this clone: The antigen remains unidentified.

Produced via immunoSEQ multiplex PCR; TCRdb's table is partial and in-frame only. Found here are about 2.4 million clones, 93% of them singletons; the top ten hold 0.36%. The chain uses TRBV7-9 and TRBJ2-5; maybe TRBD2 (5 bases). The sequence was collected from a man between 18 and 29 years old in good health. Some clones in this sample may be carry-over from other donors' samples. Sequenced material: naive CD4+ T cells from PBMCs. Noted subset: CD45RA+ positively selected. The chain's CDR3 is CASSEDSVKETQYF. The CDR3 bases are TGTGCCAGCAGTGAGGACTCAGTAAAAGAGACCCAGTACTTC.